This TCR beta chain is drawn from a study of T-cell memory formation after mild COVID-19. Study details: TCR clusters mostly belonged to single donors. Overall study results and limits: Shrinking CD4+ clones resided mostly in CM and EM, and CD8+ ones in EMRA. Pre-infection memory held some responding clones, suggesting pre-existing cross-reactive T cells responded.

Comment on this clonotype: The target antigen is unknown.

V lost 3 bases, J lost 10 bases, and 13 bases lay in between. This CDR3 is 14 amino acids long. In germline, CDR1 is MNHEY, CDR2 SMNVEV (reference sequence). The TCR alpha and TCR beta cDNA libraries, bearing sample barcodes and UMIs, were generated by 5'RACE using constant-segment primers. TCRdb ran MiXCR on the 5' RACE reads and lists one entry per CDR3 protein. The sample includes about 340,000 distinct CDR3 sequences, 14% seen only once; the top ten take around 21%. This rearrangement joins TRBV27 to TRBJ1-6; D call uncertain. The sample taken for sequencing was PBMCs or a T cell subset sorted from them (not recorded which). This clonotype originated in a man between 18 and 29 years old who had mild COVID-19 (a few samples of this study predate the infection). Cell type and time point are not known. In nucleotides, the CDR3 is TGTGCCAGCAGTTTCCGGCCGATTGAGTCACCCCTCCACTTT. Translating it yields CASSFRPIESPLHF.